This entry describes one T cell receptor beta chain. A second roughly 7 to 12 cycle PCR used barcoded and J-beta primers. A single record per CDR3 protein comes from TCRdb applying MiXCR to the 5' RACE reads. The sample includes 1.5 million to 2 million distinct CDR3 sequences, about 50% of them seen just once. V lost 5 bases, J lost 4 bases, and 16 bases lay in between. Germline-derived CDR1 and CDR2 are SEHNR and FQNEAQ (reference sequence). The CDR3 has 15 residues. The data stem from a study of blood T cells in healthy people across ages. The chain uses TRBV7-9 and TRBJ2-3; TRBD1 or TRBD2 may be the D gene (6 bases each). Sequences were obtained from blood. The sequence derives from a woman in her forties in good health. CDR3 DNA: TGTGCCAGCAGCCGAGGCCAGGGGAGGTCAGATACGCAGTATTTT. Translation gives CASSRGQGRSDTQYF.